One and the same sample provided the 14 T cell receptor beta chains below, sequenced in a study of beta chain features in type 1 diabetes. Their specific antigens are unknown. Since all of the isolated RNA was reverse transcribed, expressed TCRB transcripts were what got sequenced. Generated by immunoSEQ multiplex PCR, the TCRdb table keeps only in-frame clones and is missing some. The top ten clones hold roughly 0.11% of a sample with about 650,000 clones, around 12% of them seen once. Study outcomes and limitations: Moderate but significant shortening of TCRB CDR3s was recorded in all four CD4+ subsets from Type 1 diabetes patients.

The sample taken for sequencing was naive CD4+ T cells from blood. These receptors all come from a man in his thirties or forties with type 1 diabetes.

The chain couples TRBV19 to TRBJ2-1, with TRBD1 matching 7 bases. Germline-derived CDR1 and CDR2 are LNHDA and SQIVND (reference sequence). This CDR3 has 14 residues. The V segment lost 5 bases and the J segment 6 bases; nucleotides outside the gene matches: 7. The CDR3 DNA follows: TGTGCCAGTAGTGTCGTAGGGACAGTCAATGAGCAGTTCTTC. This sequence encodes CASSVVGTVNEQFF.

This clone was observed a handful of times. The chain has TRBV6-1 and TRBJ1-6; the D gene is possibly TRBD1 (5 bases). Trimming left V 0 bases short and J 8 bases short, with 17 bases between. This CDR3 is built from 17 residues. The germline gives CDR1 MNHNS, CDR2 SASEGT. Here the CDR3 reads CASSEAMYSGGDSPLHF. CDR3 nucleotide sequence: TGTGCCAGCAGTGAAGCAATGTACTCAGGAGGGGATTCACCCCTCCACTTT.

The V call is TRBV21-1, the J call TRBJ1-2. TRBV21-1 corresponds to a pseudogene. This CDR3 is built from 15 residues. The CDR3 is CASSGGGLFNYGYTF. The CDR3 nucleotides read TGTGCCAGCAGTGGGGGAGGACTCTTTAACTATGGCTACACCTTC.

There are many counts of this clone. The CDR3 region is CASIRHGQVPPSGANVLTF. The CDR3 DNA reads TGTGCCAGCATCCGCCATGGACAGGTACCTCCATCTGGGGCCAACGTCCTGACTTTC. The chain joins TRBV7-2 to TRBJ2-6; TRBD1 agrees at 7 bases. The CDR3 is 19 residues long. Trimming took 7 bases from V and 1 from J; bases not matched to a gene: 16. CDR1 and CDR2 from the germline V gene are SGHTA and FQGNSA.

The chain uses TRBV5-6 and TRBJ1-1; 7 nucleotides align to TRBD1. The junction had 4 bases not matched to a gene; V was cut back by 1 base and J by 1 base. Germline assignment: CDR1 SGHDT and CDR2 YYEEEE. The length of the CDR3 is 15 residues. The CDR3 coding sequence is TGTGCCAGCAGCTTGACCAGGGGGGCGAACACTGAAGCTTTCTTT. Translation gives CASSLTRGANTEAFF.

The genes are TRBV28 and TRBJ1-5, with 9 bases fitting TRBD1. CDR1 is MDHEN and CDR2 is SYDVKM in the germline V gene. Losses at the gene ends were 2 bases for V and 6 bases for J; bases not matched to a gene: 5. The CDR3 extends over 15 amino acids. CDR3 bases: TGTGCCAGCAGTTTACTTCGGACAGGGGTTCAGCCCCAGCATTTT. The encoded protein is CASSLLRTGVQPQHF.

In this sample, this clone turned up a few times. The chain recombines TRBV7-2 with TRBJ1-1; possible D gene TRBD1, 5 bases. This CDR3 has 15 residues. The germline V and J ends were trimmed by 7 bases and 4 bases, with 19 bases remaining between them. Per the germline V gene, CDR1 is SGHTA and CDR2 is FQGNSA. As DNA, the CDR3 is TGTGCCAGCAACCCCAAGGGGCCCCAGATCACTGAAGCTTTCTTT. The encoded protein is CASNPKGPQITEAFF.

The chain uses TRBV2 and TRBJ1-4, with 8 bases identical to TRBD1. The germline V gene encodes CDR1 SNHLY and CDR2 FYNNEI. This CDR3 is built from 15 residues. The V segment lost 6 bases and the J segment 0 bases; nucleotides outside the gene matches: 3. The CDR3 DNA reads TGTGCCAGCAGGGAACAGGGGGCAACTAATGAAAAACTGTTTTTT. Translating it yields CASREQGATNEKLFF.

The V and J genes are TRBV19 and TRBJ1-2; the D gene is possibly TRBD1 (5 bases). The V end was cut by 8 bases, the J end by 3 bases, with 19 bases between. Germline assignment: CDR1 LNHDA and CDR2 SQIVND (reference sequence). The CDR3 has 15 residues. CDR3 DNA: TGTGCCAGTTCAGGGTCGACATCCGGCGACTATGGCTACACCTTC. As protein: CASSGSTSGDYGYTF.

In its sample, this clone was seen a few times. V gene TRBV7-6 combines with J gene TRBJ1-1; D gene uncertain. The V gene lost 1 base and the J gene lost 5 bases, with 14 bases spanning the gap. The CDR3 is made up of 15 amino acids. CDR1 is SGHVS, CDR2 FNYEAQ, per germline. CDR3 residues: CASSLGTGPETEAFF. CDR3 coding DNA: TGTGCCAGCAGCTTAGGGACGGGCCCGGAGACTGAAGCTTTCTTT.

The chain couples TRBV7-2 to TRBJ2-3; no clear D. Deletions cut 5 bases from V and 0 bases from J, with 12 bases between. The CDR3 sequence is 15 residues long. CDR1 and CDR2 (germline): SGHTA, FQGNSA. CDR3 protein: CASSQWARSTDTQYF. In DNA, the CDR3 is TGTGCCAGCAGCCAGTGGGCCAGAAGCACAGATACGCAGTATTTT.

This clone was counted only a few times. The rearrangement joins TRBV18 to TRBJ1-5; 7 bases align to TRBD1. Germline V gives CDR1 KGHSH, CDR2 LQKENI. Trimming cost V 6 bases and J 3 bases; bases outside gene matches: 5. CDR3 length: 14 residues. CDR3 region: CASSQQGNNQPQHF. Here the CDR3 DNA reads TGTGCCAGCTCTCAACAGGGGAACAATCAGCCCCAGCATTTT. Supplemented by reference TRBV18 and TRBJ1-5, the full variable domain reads NAGVMQNPRHLVRRRGQEARLRCSPMKGHSHVYWYRQLPEEGLKFMVYLQKENIIDESGMPKERFSAEFPKEGPSILRIQQVVRGDSAAYFCASSQQGNNQPQHFGDGTRLSIL.

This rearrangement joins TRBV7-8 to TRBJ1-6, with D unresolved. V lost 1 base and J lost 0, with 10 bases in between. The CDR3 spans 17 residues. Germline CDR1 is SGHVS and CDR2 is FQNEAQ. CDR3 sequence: CASSLERGSSYNSPLHF. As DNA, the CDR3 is TGTGCCAGCAGCTTAGAGAGAGGGAGCTCCTATAATTCACCCCTCCACTTT.

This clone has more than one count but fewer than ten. The chain's CDR3 is CASSSGQGETQYF. CDR3 DNA sequence: TGTGCCAGCAGTTCCGGACAGGGGGAGACCCAGTACTTC. The gene calls are TRBV6-5 and TRBJ2-5; TRBD1 matches 9 bases. The CDR3 has 13 residues. V dropped 4 bases and J dropped 5; count of bases not matched to a gene: 2. Germline V gives CDR1 MNHEY, CDR2 SVGAGI.